The 11 T cell receptor beta chains reported below all come from one sample, sequenced in a study of T cells of healthy individuals. From the 5' RACE reads, TCRdb called clonotypes with MiXCR, one entry per CDR3 protein. The repertoire includes some 85,000 distinct CDR3 sequences, about 5.5% of them detected once, and about 7.5% sits in the top ten. These receptors came from a female donor in good health.

The chain couples TRBV19 to TRBJ2-1; 9 bases line up with TRBD1. CDR3 length: 15 amino acids. Germline CDR1 is LNHDA and CDR2 is SQIVND (reference sequence). The ends lost 8 bases at V and 6 bases at J; junction bases unmatched: 11. This CDR3 is CASGSGQGVRNEQFF. The CDR3 DNA is TGTGCCAGTGGCTCGGGACAGGGCGTGCGCAATGAGCAGTTCTTC.

This clonotype was picked up many times. The CDR3 loop is CASNPTGTGELFF. In DNA, the CDR3 is TGTGCCAGCAATCCGACAGGAACCGGGGAGCTGTTTTTT. The chain couples TRBV6-1 to TRBJ2-2; tentatively, D is TRBD1 (6 bases). The germline gives CDR1 MNHNS, CDR2 SASEGT. The ends were cut back, 7 bases at V and 5 bases at J, with 11 bases in the middle. The CDR3 extends over 13 amino acids.

This clonotype has at least ten counts. The rearrangement joins TRBV4-3 to TRBJ1-6; tentatively, D is TRBD1 (5 bases). This CDR3 is built from 13 residues. With 0 bases removed from V and 10 bases from J, the gap between germline ends came to 7 bases. Germline V gene sequence: CDR1 LGHNA, CDR2 YSLEER. CDR3 sequence (DNA): TGCGCCAGCAGCCAAGACCGACAGTCACCCCTCCACTTT. Protein sequence: CASSQDRQSPLHF.

This clonotype was counted many times. V and J are TRBV11-3 and TRBJ2-1; D call uncertain. Germline V gene data show CDR1 as SGHNT and CDR2 as YENEEA. The CDR3 contains 13 residues. The ends were cut back, 0 bases at V and 7 bases at J, with 7 bases in the middle. CDR3 amino acids: CASSLDQSNEQFF. CDR3 coding DNA: TGTGCCAGCAGCTTAGATCAGAGTAATGAGCAGTTCTTC.

This clonotype was observed at least ten times. This chain connects TRBV7-8 to TRBJ2-2; unclear D gene. The CDR3 spans 15 residues. V lost 1 base to trimming and J lost 6 bases, with 12 bases between them. The germline gives CDR1 SGHVS, CDR2 FQNEAQ. The CDR3 spells CASSLDPHRAGELFF. CDR3 nucleotide sequence: TGTGCCAGCAGCTTAGATCCGCATCGGGCCGGGGAGCTGTTTTTT.

This rearrangement joins TRBV2 to TRBJ2-1; perhaps TRBD1 as D (6 bases). V was trimmed by 7 bases and J by 6 bases, leaving 22 bases between them. The germline V gene has CDR1 SNHLY and CDR2 FYNNEI. This CDR3 region has 16 residues. CDR3 sequence: CASTLHGQFASNEQFF. The CDR3 bases are TGTGCCAGCACCCTTCATGGACAGTTTGCGAGCAATGAGCAGTTCTTC.

This clonotype appeared many times. The chain couples TRBV6-5 to TRBJ2-6; D is possibly TRBD1 or TRBD2 (5 bases each). Trimming left V 6 bases short and J 4 bases short, with 13 bases between. The CDR3 runs 15 residues. In germline, CDR1 is MNHEY, CDR2 SVGAGI. The chain's CDR3 is CASSLAGDGANVLTF. CDR3 bases: TGTGCCAGCAGCCTCGCTGGGGACGGGGCCAACGTCCTGACTTTC.

This clonotype was seen many times. As DNA, the CDR3 is TGTGCCTGGAGTGTACCAGCGGGAGAAGAGCAGTACTTC. It yields the protein CAWSVPAGEEQYF. The chain uses TRBV30 and TRBJ2-7; 8 bases agree with TRBD2. Germline V gives CDR1 GTSNPN, CDR2 SVGIG (reference sequence). The CDR3 has 13 residues. Trimming took 0 bases from V and 7 from J; bases not matched to a gene: 5.

The chain recombines TRBV7-9 with TRBJ1-2; the D gene is possibly TRBD1 (5 bases). The CDR3 contains 15 residues. The germline V and J ends were trimmed by 0 bases and 6 bases, with 14 bases remaining between them. Germline assignment: CDR1 SEHNR and CDR2 FQNEAQ (reference sequence). Here the CDR3 reads CASSLAMRGDDGYTF. Written as DNA, the CDR3 is TGTGCCAGCAGCTTAGCGATGAGGGGCGACGATGGCTACACCTTC.

This clonotype was observed a few times. The chain carries TRBV25-1 and TRBJ1-5; TRBD1 might be the D (6 bases). Germline assignment: CDR1 MGHDK and CDR2 SYGVNS. V was trimmed by 3 bases and J by 7 bases, leaving 13 bases between them. This CDR3 is built from 14 residues. The CDR3 DNA is TGTGCCAGCAGTGAGGGGGGGGGCGTCCAGCCCCAGCATTTT. Protein: CASSEGGGVQPQHF.

This clonotype occurred many times. The CDR3 DNA follows: TGTGCTAGCGGTAGCGGGAGTAACGGTGAGCAGTTCTTC. Residues: CASGSGSNGEQFF. This rearrangement joins TRBV7-7 to TRBJ2-1, with 9 bases lining up with TRBD2. The CDR3 loop spans 13 amino acids. Germline V gene data show CDR1 as SSHAT and CDR2 as FNYEAQ (reference sequence). The full variable domain, completed using reference TRBV7-7 and TRBJ2-1, is GAGVSQSPRYKVTKRGQDVTLRCDPISSHATLYWYQQALGQGPEFLTYFNYEAQPDKSGLPSDRFSAERPEGSISTLTIQRTEQRDSAMYRCASGSGSNGEQFFGPGTRLTVL.